The 21 T cell receptor beta chains in this list originate from one sample, sequenced in a study of spatial heterogeneity in lung cancer. Using its own MiXCR run on the 5' RACE reads, TCRdb lists one record per CDR3 protein. Among about 14,000 distinct CDR3 sequences, over 9% were seen once, and the ten largest hold 25% to 35%. As for time point: sample taken at primary tumor resection. Whole RNA obtained from tumor, nontumor lung or frozen PBMC underwent sequencing without sorting. Sequences were derived from PBMCs, sampled at surgery. The receptors here all came from a male donor with early-stage non-small cell lung cancer.

This clonotype occurred many times. The rearrangement links TRBV28 to TRBJ1-2; D is perhaps TRBD1 (6 bases). V lost 5 bases, J lost 4 bases, and 11 bases lay in between. Per germline, CDR1 MDHEN and CDR2 SYDVKM. The CDR3 length is 13 residues. CDR3 sequence (DNA): TGTGCCAGCAGTCGACAGGACTCCTATGGCTACACCTTC. This encodes CASSRQDSYGYTF.

This clonotype occurred many times. The chain recombines TRBV10-3 with TRBJ2-7; D perhaps matches TRBD2 (5 bases). The CDR3 is 15 residues long. Between the trimmed V and J ends, which lost 7 bases and 2 bases, there was a span of 18 bases. CDR1 and CDR2 (germline): ENHRY, SYGVKD. The CDR3 DNA is TGTGCCATCAAAGGTGGGCAGAGCGGACCCTACGAGCAGTACTTC. The encoded protein is CAIKGGQSGPYEQYF.

This clonotype was observed at least ten times. The chain has TRBV11-1 and TRBJ1-5; D not resolved. V lost 5 bases to trimming and J lost 5 bases, with 10 bases between them. The V gene's germline CDR1 is SGHAT and CDR2 FQDESV (reference sequence). The CDR3 has 13 residues. The CDR3 coding sequence is TGTGCCAGCAGCCCCGGCCCGGATCAGCCCCAGCATTTT. Its translation is CASSPGPDQPQHF.

This clonotype was seen repeatedly, ten times or more. The chain combines TRBV7-2 with TRBJ2-1, with D possibly matching TRBD2 (6 bases). CDR1 and CDR2 (germline): SGHTA, FQGNSA. This CDR3 region has 15 residues. Trimming left V 5 bases short and J 8 bases short, with 19 bases between. CDR3 protein: CASSPSVGTGHEQFF. The CDR3 bases are TGTGCCAGCAGCCCTAGCGTGGGAACGGGCCATGAGCAGTTCTTC. The full variable domain, with the rest looked up from reference TRBV7-2 and TRBJ2-1, is GAGVSQSPSNKVTEKGKDVELRCDPISGHTALYWYRQSLGQGLEFLIYFQGNSAPDKSGLPSDRFSAERTGGSVSTLTIQRTQQEDSAVYLCASSPSVGTGHEQFFGPGTRLTVL.

This clonotype was seen once. This sequence may be a read error, since a much larger clone differs from it by one base. The V and J genes are TRBV29-1 and TRBJ1-1, with 11 bases aligning to TRBD1. The CDR3 totals 13 residues. Germline loops: CDR1 SQVTM, CDR2 ANQGSEA. The CDR3 region is CSVWDRGNSEAFF. For the CDR3, the DNA is TGCAGCGTTTGGGACAGGGGGAACTCTGAAGCTTTCTTT. Using reference TRBV29-1 and TRBJ1-1 for the parts outside the CDR3, the full variable domain is SAVISQKPSRDICQRGTSLTIQCQVDSQVTMMFWYRQQPGQSLTLIATANQGSEATYESGFVIDKFPISRPNLTFSTLTVSNMSPEDSSIYLCSVWDRGNSEAFFGQGTRLTVV.

This clonotype was picked up many times. The chain joins TRBV7-8 to TRBJ2-1; no clear D gene. V shed 0 bases and J shed 7 bases, with 10 bases lying between them. The CDR3 is 14 amino acids. Germline lookup yields CDR1 SGHVS and CDR2 FQNEAQ. The CDR3 DNA is TGTGCCAGCAGCTTAGCGCTGGGTCCGAATGAGCAGTTCTTC. It yields the protein CASSLALGPNEQFF.

This clonotype was observed a handful of times. The chain uses TRBV5-4 and TRBJ2-3, with D tentatively TRBD2 (6 bases). V shed 2 bases and J shed 1 base, with 8 bases lying between them. In germline, CDR1 is SGHNT, CDR2 YYREEE (reference sequence). The CDR3 covers 14 residues. The CDR3 loop is CASSFWGGTDTQYF. CDR3 bases: TGTGCCAGCAGCTTTTGGGGGGGCACAGATACGCAGTATTTT.

This clonotype was seen repeatedly, ten times or more. The CDR3 DNA follows: TGTGCCAGCAGCGTAGGGGGCACAGATACGCAGTATTTT. This sequence encodes CASSVGGTDTQYF. The chain has TRBV9 and TRBJ2-3; D is unclear. V lost 0 bases and J lost 1, with 3 bases in between. Per germline, CDR1 SGDLS and CDR2 YYNGEE. The CDR3 extends over 13 amino acids.

In its sample, this clonotype was seen many times. The chain combines TRBV20-1 with TRBJ2-5, with unresolved D. This CDR3 region has 13 residues. V dropped 1 base and J dropped 5 bases, with 11 bases sitting between them. The germline V gene has CDR1 DFQATT and CDR2 SNEGSKA (reference sequence). CDR3 DNA sequence: TGCAGTGCTAGAGGGCCGGATCGCGAGACCCAGTACTTC. Protein: CSARGPDRETQYF.

This clonotype showed up many times. This sequence joins TRBV24-1 and TRBJ2-7, with 9 bases that match TRBD1. Germline CDR1 reads KGHDR; CDR2 reads SFDVKD. V dropped 3 bases and J dropped 9; count of bases not matched to a gene: 5. The CDR3 is 13 amino acids. In DNA, the CDR3 is TGTGCCACCAGTGATCCCGGGACAGGGATGCAGTACTTC. Its protein is CATSDPGTGMQYF.

The chain joins TRBV29-1 to TRBJ2-3, with 8 bases aligning to TRBD2. With V trimmed by 7 bases and J by 5 bases, 11 bases remained unmatched. The CDR3 is made up of 14 amino acids. Germline CDR1 SQVTM, CDR2 ANQGSEA. The CDR3 DNA sequence: TGCAGCGCTGAGGACCCGAGCGGGGGAGATACGCAGTATTTT. It is translated as CSAEDPSGGDTQYF.

Many counts were recorded for this clonotype. This sequence joins TRBV7-3 and TRBJ2-1, with 14 bases matching TRBD2. There are 15 residues in the CDR3. The junction had 2 bases not matched to a gene; V was cut back by 4 bases and J by 6 bases. Germline loops: CDR1 SGHTA, CDR2 FQGTGA. The CDR3 DNA sequence: TGTGCCAGCAGCTCGGGACTAGCGGGAGCCAATGAGCAGTTCTTC. This encodes CASSSGLAGANEQFF. Full variable domain (missing parts from reference TRBV7-3 and TRBJ2-1): GAGVSQTPSNKVTEKGKYVELRCDPISGHTALYWYRQSLGQGPEFLIYFQGTGAADDSGLPNDRFFAVRPEGSVSTLKIQRTERGDSAVYLCASSSGLAGANEQFFGPGTRLTVL.

V gene TRBV5-8 combines with J gene TRBJ1-4; perhaps TRBD1 as D (6 bases). Germline V gene lookup returns CDR1 SGHTS and CDR2 YDEGEE. The CDR3 is 17 amino acids. Trimming stripped 3 bases from V and 0 bases from J, with 15 bases between. CDR3 protein: CASSSEWGPTTNEKLFF. The CDR3 region has the DNA TGTGCCAGCAGCTCTGAATGGGGGCCAACAACTAATGAAAAACTGTTTTTT.

J is TRBJ2-3 and V is TRBV29-1; no reliable D call. Germline CDR1 reads SQVTM; CDR2 reads ANQGSEA. This CDR3 is built from 11 residues. The V and J ends lost 1 base and 7 bases respectively, with 6 bases between them. CDR3 sequence reads: CSVEGAHTQYF. DNA of the CDR3: TGCAGCGTTGAAGGGGCACATACGCAGTATTTT.

Ten or more counts support this clonotype. The chain carries TRBV29-1 and TRBJ1-1, with 7 bases matching TRBD1. The CDR3 spans 13 residues. The germline V gene has CDR1 SQVTM and CDR2 ANQGSEA. CDR3 sequence (DNA): TGCACCTCTATCCGACAGGGTGTGACTGAAGCTTTCTTT. It translates to CTSIRQGVTEAFF.

This chain uses TRBV6-1 with TRBJ1-2; no firm D call. The CDR3 is 15 residues long. Trimming took off 4 bases at V and 1 base at J, with 13 bases between the two ends. Germline V CDR1 and CDR2: MNHNS, SASEGT. DNA for the CDR3: TGTGCCAGCAGTGCTCTGGACGGATATAACTATGGCTACACCTTC. Residues: CASSALDGYNYGYTF.

The chain joins TRBV2 to TRBJ2-1; TRBD2 aligns across 9 bases. The CDR3 spans 16 residues. Germline V lookup: CDR1 SNHLY, CDR2 FYNNEI. Trimming cost V 8 bases and J 6 bases; bases outside gene matches: 14. The CDR3 DNA reads TGTGCCAGCTCGCGTTGGGGCGGGAGGGTTGGCAATGAGCAGTTCTTC. Translating it yields CASSRWGGRVGNEQFF.

At least ten counts were recorded for this clonotype. The chain carries TRBV12-3 or TRBV12-4 and TRBJ2-3; D possibly uses TRBD1 or TRBD2 (5 bases each). CDR3 length: 14 amino acids. Trimming shortened V by 7 bases and J by 1 base, and 12 bases separated the two germline ends. CDR3 amino acids: CASTRQGRTDTQYF. CDR3 sequence (DNA): TGTGCCAGCACCCGCCAGGGACGCACAGATACGCAGTATTTT.

Notes on this clonotype: This could be a read error, since a much larger clone is one nucleotide away. The rearrangement links TRBV5-4 to TRBJ2-5; 11 nucleotides match TRBD2. J was trimmed by 4 bases and V by 1 base; bases with no gene match: 3. Germline values: CDR1 SGHNT, CDR2 YYREEE (reference sequence). The CDR3 has 15 residues. The CDR3 DNA reads as TGTGCCAGCAGCTTGACTAGCGGGAGTCGAGAGACCCAGTACTTC. It codes for CASSLTSGSRETQYF.

This clonotype was seen many times. This rearrangement joins TRBV5-1 to TRBJ2-3; TRBD2 matches at 8 bases. The CDR3 totals 14 residues. In germline, CDR1 is SGHRS, CDR2 YFSETQ. Trimming cost V 3 bases and J 0 bases; bases outside gene matches: 0. The CDR3 DNA reads as TGCGCCAGCAGCTCTAGCGGGAGCACAGATACGCAGTATTTT. The encoded protein is CASSSSGSTDTQYF.

This clonotype has at least ten counts. The genes are TRBV7-9 and TRBJ2-3, with 7 bases that match TRBD1. V lost 4 bases to trimming and J lost 3 bases; unmatched junction nucleotides: 10. In germline, CDR1 is SEHNR, CDR2 FQNEAQ (reference sequence). The CDR3 has 16 residues. The CDR3 DNA sequence: TGTGCCAGCAGCTCTTACGACAGGGATGGGACAGATACGCAGTATTTT. This sequence encodes CASSSYDRDGTDTQYF.